This T cell receptor (beta chain) was sequenced for a study of shared clonotypes between healthy human individuals. Study context: There were three CD4 naive, three CD4 memory, two CD8 naive and one CD8 memory plates per donor.

Between the trimmed V and J ends, which lost 6 bases and 8 bases, there was a span of 17 bases. The CDR3 runs 14 residues. CDR1 and CDR2 from the germline V gene are SGHTA and FQGNSA. The genomic DNA of each subset was split evenly across several immunoSEQ plates. Here immunoSEQ multiplex PCR was the method, and the copy in TCRdb shows in-frame clones only, minus some. The table lists approximately 2.5 million clones, around nine tenths of them singletons. The sample comprised naive CD4+ T cells sorted from blood. Regarding subset: CD45RA+ positively selected. The gene calls are TRBV7-2 and TRBJ2-1, with TRBD2 as a possible D gene (7 bases). This receptor was taken from a man aged 18 to 30 in good health. The CDR3 here is CASRGLRGRDEQFF. The DNA of the CDR3 is TGTGCCAGCAGGGGTCTGCGGGGGCGGGATGAGCAGTTCTTC.